This T cell receptor beta chain derives from a study of T cells in tuberculosis. Overall study context: The T cells targeted glucose monomycolate, a mycobacterial lipid, via CD1B.

Per germline, CDR1 SNHLY and CDR2 FYNNEI. The CDR3 has 14 residues. The V and J ends lost 6 bases and 4 bases respectively, with 15 bases between them. The assay was immunoSEQ multiplex PCR, and TCRdb's table has in-frame clones only and misses some. Among around 45,000 clones listed, around 94% were seen once. The rearrangement joins TRBV2 to TRBJ1-1, with a weak D call TRBD1 (6 bases). The TCR sequence derives from a donor aged 5 to 30 with latent tuberculosis or without tuberculosis infection. Some clones in this sample may be carry-over from other donors' samples. Sequencing used PBMCs. CDR3 DNA: TGTGCCAGCAGAATACAGGGTTTTTTCACTGAAGCTTTCTTT. This codes for CASRIQGFFTEAFF.